The present TCR beta chain was sequenced within a study of metastatic and nonmetastatic thyroid tumors. Whole-study context: Across peripheral blood and tumor or nodule tissue samples taken from malignant and benign thyroid patients, the repertoires were compared with one another. General study points: Malignant thyroid tumors reportedly exceeded benign nodules significantly in TCR beta diversity, with the difference appearing in blood and tumor.

This clone was counted only a few times. Its antigen is still unknown. Each patient came to thyroid surgery without any prior treatment (of any kind). Original processing methods: Clinicopathological groups differed in CDR3, with these differences serving to build a distant-metastasis classifier for papillary thyroid cancer. TCRdb used MiXCR to call clones anew from the PCR reads. TCRdb, not the authors, supplied the V and J calls. In the table there are about 12,000 clones, under 30% of which are singletons. The TCR comes from a female donor with papillary thyroid cancer or a benign thyroid nodule (not recorded which). Some clones in this sample may be carry-over from other donors' samples. The sample taken for sequencing was tumor tissue.

CDR3 residues: CASSISRASNTEAFF. CDR3 nucleotide sequence: TGTGCCAGCAGTATTTCCCGGGCCTCGAACACTGAAGCTTTCTTT. This sequence joins TRBV6-1 and TRBJ1-1; D gene unclear. Deletions cut 5 bases from V and 1 base from J, with 14 bases between. The germline gives CDR1 MNHNS, CDR2 SASEGT. CDR3 length: 15 residues.